The clone carrying this T cell receptor (beta chain) was picked up one time. The antigen remains undetermined. This sample was included in a study of graft-versus-host responses after intestinal transplantation. Study-wide context: Every one of the recipients received anti-thymocyte globulin induction and afterwards took tacrolimus and steroids for approximately three years.

Profiling relied on immunoSEQ multiplex PCR, and the TCRdb table lists in-frame clones only, not all of them. The sample lists 120,000 or so clones; 80% to 95% were seen once. From germline, CDR1 is SGHNT and CDR2 YYREEE (reference sequence). The CDR3 length is 11 residues. V dropped 2 bases and J dropped 10 bases, with 7 bases sitting between them. The study, taken as a whole, reports: The recipient marrow held GvH clones, and some of them showed up first in ileum or blood. In patients with graft-donor T cell macrochimerism, allograft graft-versus-host to host-versus-graft clonal ratios were high. After transplant, early declines in HvG clones were associated with peak levels of circulating GvH clones.

This receptor was obtained from a human donor who received an intestinal transplant. This sequence joins TRBV5-4 and TRBJ2-1; D uncertain. The sample here was unstimulated CD8+ T cells sorted from spleen or lymph node cells, taken before intestinal transplant. As DNA, the CDR3 is TGTGCCAGCAGCTTAGGAGTGGAGCAGTTCTTC. Translating gives CASSLGVEQFF.